This TCR beta chain was captured in a study of cytomegalovirus exposure and HLA in healthy donors. Points from the study as a whole: Clonal expansion was found to be greater in HLA-associated TCR beta chains than in equally common others in a later analysis. Earlier findings revealed that most TCR beta V segments proved productive either about 87% or about 30% of the time.

PCR used 60 Vbeta primers and 13 Jbeta primers. The repertoire was sequenced with immunoSEQ multiplex PCR; TCRdb's copy has only in-frame clones and lacks some. This table has around 99,000 clones, approximately 84% appearing once. On this clone: The antigen is undetermined.

V lost 4 bases and J 10 bases, leaving 16 bases between the germline ends. This CDR3 has 13 amino acids. Germline lookup yields CDR1 SEHNR and CDR2 FQNEAQ (reference sequence). The sample was PBMCs. The TCR sequence derives from a man aged 25-45 years in good health and CMV-seronegative. The chain carries TRBV7-9 and TRBJ1-1, with D maybe TRBD1 (6 bases). CDR3 region: CASSSTDRGGAFF. In DNA form, the CDR3 reads TGTGCCAGCAGCTCCACGGACCGAGGGGGAGCTTTCTTT. Combining the CDR3 with reference TRBV7-9 and TRBJ1-1 gives the whole variable domain DTGVSQNPRHKITKRGQNVTFRCDPISEHNRLYWYRQTLGQGPEFLTYFQNEAQLEKSRLLSDRFSAERPKGSFSTLEIQRTEQGDSAMYLCASSSTDRGGAFFGQGTRLTVV.